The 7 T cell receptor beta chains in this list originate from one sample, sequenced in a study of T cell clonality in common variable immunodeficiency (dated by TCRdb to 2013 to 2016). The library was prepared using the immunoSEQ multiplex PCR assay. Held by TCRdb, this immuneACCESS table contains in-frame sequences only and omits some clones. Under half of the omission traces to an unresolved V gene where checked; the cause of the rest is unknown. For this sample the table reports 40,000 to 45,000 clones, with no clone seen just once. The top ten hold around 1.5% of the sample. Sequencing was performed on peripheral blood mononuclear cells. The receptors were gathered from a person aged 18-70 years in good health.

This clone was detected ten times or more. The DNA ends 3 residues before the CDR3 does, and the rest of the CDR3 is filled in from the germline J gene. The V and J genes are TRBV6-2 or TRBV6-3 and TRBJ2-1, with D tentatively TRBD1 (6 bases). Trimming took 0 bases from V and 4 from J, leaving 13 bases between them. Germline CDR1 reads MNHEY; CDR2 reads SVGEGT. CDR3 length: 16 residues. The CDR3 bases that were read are TGTGCCAGCAGTTACTCGGGACAAATACTGTACAATGAG. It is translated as CASSYSGQILYNE. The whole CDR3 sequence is CASSYSGQILYNEQFF.

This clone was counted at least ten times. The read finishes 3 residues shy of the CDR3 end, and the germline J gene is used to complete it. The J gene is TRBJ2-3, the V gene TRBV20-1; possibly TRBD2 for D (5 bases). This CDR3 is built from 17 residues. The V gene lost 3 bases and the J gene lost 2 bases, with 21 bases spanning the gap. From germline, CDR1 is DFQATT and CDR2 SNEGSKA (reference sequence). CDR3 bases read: TGCAGTGCTAGCCCCATAGCGAGAGGCCCTTTCACAGATACG. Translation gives CSASPIARGPFTDT. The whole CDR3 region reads CSASPIARGPFTDTQYF.

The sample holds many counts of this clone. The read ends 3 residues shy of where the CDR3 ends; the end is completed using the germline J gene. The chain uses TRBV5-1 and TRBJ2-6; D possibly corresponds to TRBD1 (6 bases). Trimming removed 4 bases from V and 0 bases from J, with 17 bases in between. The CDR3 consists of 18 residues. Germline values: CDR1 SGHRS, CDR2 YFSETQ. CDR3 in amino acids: CASSLWTVKTSGANVLTF. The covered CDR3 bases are TGCGCCAGCAGCCTCTGGACAGTTAAGACCTCTGGGGCCAACGTC.

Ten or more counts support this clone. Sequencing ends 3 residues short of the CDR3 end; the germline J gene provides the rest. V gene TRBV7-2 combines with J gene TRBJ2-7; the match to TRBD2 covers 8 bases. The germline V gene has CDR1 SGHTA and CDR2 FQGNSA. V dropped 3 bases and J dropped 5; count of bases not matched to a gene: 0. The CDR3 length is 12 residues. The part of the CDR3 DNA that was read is TGTGCCAGCAGCTTTAGCGGGAACGAG. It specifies CASSFSGNE. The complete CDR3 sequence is CASSFSGNEQYF.

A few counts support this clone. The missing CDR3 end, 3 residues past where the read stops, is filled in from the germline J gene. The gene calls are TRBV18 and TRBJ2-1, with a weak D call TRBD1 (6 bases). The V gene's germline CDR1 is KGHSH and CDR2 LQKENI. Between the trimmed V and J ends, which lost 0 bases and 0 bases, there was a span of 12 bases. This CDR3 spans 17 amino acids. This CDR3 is CASSPPGALSSYNEQFF. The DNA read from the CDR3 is TGTGCCAGCTCACCACCGGGGGCTTTAAGCTCCTACAATGAG.

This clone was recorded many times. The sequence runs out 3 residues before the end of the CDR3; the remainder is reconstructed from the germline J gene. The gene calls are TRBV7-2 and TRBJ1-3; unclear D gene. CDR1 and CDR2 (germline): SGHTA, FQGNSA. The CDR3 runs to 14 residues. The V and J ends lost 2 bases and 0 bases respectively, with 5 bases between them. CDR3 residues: CASSLTVSGNTIYF. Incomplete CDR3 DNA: TGTGCCAGCAGCTTAACTGTCTCTGGAAACACC.

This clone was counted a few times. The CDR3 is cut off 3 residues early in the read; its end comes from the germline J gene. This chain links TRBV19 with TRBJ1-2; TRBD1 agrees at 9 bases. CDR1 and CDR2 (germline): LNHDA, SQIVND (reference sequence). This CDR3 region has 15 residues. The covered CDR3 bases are TGTGCCAGTAGTCTGGGGACAGGGAAGACGCACGAC. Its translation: CASSLGTGKTHD. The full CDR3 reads CASSLGTGKTHDYTF. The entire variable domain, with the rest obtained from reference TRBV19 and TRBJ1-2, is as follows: DGGITQSPKYLFRKEGQNVTLSCEQNLNHDAMYWYRQDPGQGLRLIYYSQIVNDFQKGDIAEGYSVSREKKESFPLTVTSAQKNPTAFYLCASSLGTGKTHDYTFGSGTRLTVV.